The 16 T cell receptor beta chains given below trace back to one sample, sequenced in a study of cytomegalovirus exposure and HLA in healthy donors. Measured with immunoSEQ multiplex PCR; TCRdb has only the in-frame clones, and not every one. Of roughly 150,000 clones listed, roughly 90% are singletons. Material for sequencing was PBMCs. All receptors derive from a man between 18 and 29 years old in good health and CMV-seropositive.

This chain links TRBV9 with TRBJ2-2; TRBD2 agrees at 7 bases. This CDR3 spans 16 amino acids. CDR1 and CDR2 from the germline V gene are SGDLS and YYNGEE. V shed 6 bases and J 4 bases; nucleotides not matched to a gene: 12. CDR3 sequence (DNA): TGTGCCAGCACCCGCCGATGGGAGGGAGGCACCGGGGAGCTGTTTTTT. Amino acid sequence: CASTRRWEGGTGELFF.

V and J are TRBV19 and TRBJ2-1; TRBD2 matches 10 bases. J was trimmed by 6 bases and V by 10 bases; bases with no gene match: 18. CDR1 is LNHDA, CDR2 SQIVND, per germline (reference sequence). The CDR3 is made up of 17 amino acids. CDR3 in DNA: TGTGCCACAGATTTCCAGCGGGAGGGTTCGTGGACCAATGAGCAGTTCTTC. Protein product: CATDFQREGSWTNEQFF. The full variable domain, with the rest looked up from reference TRBV19 and TRBJ2-1, is DGGITQSPKYLFRKEGQNVTLSCEQNLNHDAMYWYRQDPGQGLRLIYYSQIVNDFQKGDIAEGYSVSREKKESFPLTVTSAQKNPTAFYLCATDFQREGSWTNEQFFGPGTRLTVL.

The chain carries TRBV2 and TRBJ2-1; D remains ambiguous. This CDR3 comprises 14 residues. Germline CDR1 is SNHLY and CDR2 is FYNNEI. The ends were cut back, 3 bases at V and 6 bases at J, with 12 bases in the middle. The CDR3 DNA sequence: TGTGCCAGCAGTGATATGGGCTCCCGCAATGAGCAGTTCTTC. Translated: CASSDMGSRNEQFF.

V gene TRBV5-1 combines with J gene TRBJ1-4; 8 bases are shared with TRBD1. Germline CDR1 and CDR2: SGHRS and YFSETQ. Losses at the gene ends were 4 bases for V and 8 bases for J; bases not matched to a gene: 10. CDR3 length: 15 amino acids. CDR3 sequence (DNA): TGCGCCAGCAGCCAAGGACAGGGAGGATGGGAAAAACTGTTTTTT. Translation: CASSQGQGGWEKLFF.

The chain links TRBV5-4 to TRBJ2-4, with D perhaps matching TRBD2 (6 bases). The germline V and J ends were trimmed by 1 base and 1 base, with 6 bases remaining between them. From germline, CDR1 is SGHNT and CDR2 YYREEE (reference sequence). The CDR3 totals 14 residues. CDR3 sequence: CASSLRGAKNIQYF. The CDR3 nucleotides read TGTGCCAGCAGCTTGCGGGGGGCCAAAAACATTCAGTACTTC.

The chain has TRBV28 and TRBJ2-5; 14 bases are a match to TRBD2. Per germline, CDR1 MDHEN and CDR2 SYDVKM. The CDR3 loop spans 17 amino acids. The ends lost 5 bases at V and 5 bases at J; junction bases unmatched: 10. CDR3 coding DNA: TGTGCCAGCAGTAAAGAAAGACTAGCGGGAGGGATCGAGACCCAGTACTTC. Amino acids: CASSKERLAGGIETQYF.

The J gene is TRBJ1-5, the V gene TRBV6-5; perhaps TRBD1 as D (5 bases). The germline V gene encodes CDR1 MNHEY and CDR2 SVGAGI. The CDR3 extends over 15 amino acids. Between the trimmed V and J ends, which lost 0 bases and 3 bases, there was a span of 9 bases. The CDR3 here is CASSYSTDPNQPQHF. DNA for the CDR3: TGTGCCAGCAGTTACTCGACAGACCCCAATCAGCCCCAGCATTTT.

The CDR3: CASSLAGQSTDTQYF. CDR3 nucleotide sequence: TGTGCCAGCAGCTTAGCGGGACAGAGCACAGATACGCAGTATTTT. V and J are TRBV7-9 and TRBJ2-3, with 7 nucleotides matching TRBD1. With V trimmed by 0 bases and J by 0 bases, 0 bases remained unmatched. The CDR3 extends over 15 amino acids. Germline V gene sequence: CDR1 SEHNR, CDR2 FQNEAQ (reference sequence).

The J gene is TRBJ1-4, the V gene TRBV7-9; 9 positions agree with TRBD1. Germline CDR1 is SEHNR and CDR2 is FQNEAQ (reference sequence). The CDR3 runs to 15 residues. Trimming removed 5 bases from V and 4 bases from J; junction bases left unmatched: 5. The CDR3 reads CASSPPGQGNEKLFF. The CDR3 DNA reads as TGTGCCAGCAGCCCACCGGGACAGGGTAATGAAAAACTGTTTTTT.

V and J are TRBV9 and TRBJ1-1; 7 bases are a match to TRBD1. Germline CDR1 reads SGDLS; CDR2 reads YYNGEE. Trimming took 3 bases from V and 1 from J; bases not matched to a gene: 6. There are 15 residues in the CDR3. CDR3 amino acids: CASSAEGAPNTEAFF. DNA of the CDR3: TGTGCCAGCAGCGCCGAGGGGGCGCCGAACACTGAAGCTTTCTTT.

V usage is TRBV29-1 and J usage is TRBJ2-1; TRBD2 agrees at 10 bases. CDR1 is SQVTM and CDR2 is ANQGSEA in the germline V gene. After removal of 3 bases from V and 5 bases from J, the junction contained 4 bases not matched to a gene. The CDR3 runs 14 residues. The CDR3 is CSVEGLAGDNEQFF. In nucleotides, the CDR3 is TGCAGCGTTGAGGGCCTAGCGGGAGACAATGAGCAGTTCTTC.

V gene TRBV2 combines with J gene TRBJ2-1; D may be TRBD1 (6 bases). From germline, CDR1 is SNHLY and CDR2 FYNNEI. V was shortened by 7 bases and J by 5 bases, with 15 bases between the two germline ends. This CDR3 is 14 amino acids long. The DNA for the CDR3 is TGTGCCAGCAATTCCCGGGACAACAACAATGAGCAGTTCTTC. It codes for CASNSRDNNNEQFF. The full variable domain, its missing parts supplied by reference TRBV2 and TRBJ2-1, is EPEVTQTPSHQVTQMGQEVILRCVPISNHLYFYWYRQILGQKVEFLVSFYNNEISEKSEIFDDQFSVERPDGSNFTLKIRSTKLEDSAMYFCASNSRDNNNEQFFGPGTRLTVL.

This rearrangement joins TRBV5-1 to TRBJ2-3; perhaps TRBD2 as D (6 bases). Trimming took off 0 bases at V and 0 bases at J, with 14 bases between the two ends. CDR1 SGHRS and CDR2 YFSETQ come from the germline V gene. The CDR3 covers 17 residues. For the CDR3, the DNA is TGCGCCAGCAGCTTGGGCGGGATTCGTCCTAGCACAGATACGCAGTATTTT. Translated, it gives CASSLGGIRPSTDTQYF.

The V and J genes are TRBV5-1 and TRBJ2-7; the D gene is possibly TRBD1 (6 bases). Deletions cut 3 bases from V and 2 bases from J, with 9 bases between. CDR1 and CDR2 (germline): SGHRS, YFSETQ. The CDR3 has 13 amino acids. CDR3 loop: CASSWTDPYEQYF. The CDR3 coding sequence is TGCGCCAGCAGCTGGACAGATCCCTACGAGCAGTACTTC.

The CDR3 here is CASRYQVGQPQHF. The CDR3 DNA sequence: TGTGCCAGTAGGTACCAGGTTGGCCAGCCCCAGCATTTT. V and J are TRBV19 and TRBJ1-5; unclear D gene. Germline loops: CDR1 LNHDA, CDR2 SQIVND (reference sequence). This CDR3 is built from 13 residues. Between the trimmed V and J ends, which lost 6 bases and 7 bases, there was a span of 13 bases.

The CDR3 sequence is CASSRGSGRAVDEQFF. The CDR3 bases are TGTGCCAGCAGTCGGGGCTCCGGGAGGGCCGTAGATGAGCAGTTCTTC. This rearrangement joins TRBV2 to TRBJ2-1; 8 bases map to TRBD2. The ends lost 5 bases at V and 8 bases at J; junction bases unmatched: 14. The CDR3 runs 16 residues. In germline, CDR1 is SNHLY, CDR2 FYNNEI.